One and the same sample provided the 30 T cell receptor beta chains below, sequenced in a study of T cell changes during pregnancy in multiple sclerosis. Only in-frame clones appear in the TCRdb table, and some are missing; sequencing was by immunoSEQ multiplex PCR. Of about 40,000 clones detected, roughly nine tenths appear once; the ten largest clones hold less than 1.5%. The sequencing here drew on peripheral blood, taken before pregnancy. The receptors were gathered from a female donor with multiple sclerosis, enrolled in a pregnancy study.

This rearrangement joins TRBV19 to TRBJ1-1; D uncertain. Trimming removed 4 bases at V and 3 bases at J, with 9 bases between. Germline assignment: CDR1 LNHDA and CDR2 SQIVND (reference sequence). This CDR3 has 13 amino acids. The CDR3 loop reads CASSKGGDTEAFF. The CDR3 nucleotides read TGTGCCAGTAGTAAGGGCGGGGACACTGAAGCTTTCTTT.

The chain combines TRBV5-1 with TRBJ1-2, with 7 positions matching TRBD1. The junction had 13 bases not matched to a gene; V was cut back by 4 bases and J by 7 bases. The germline CDR1 and CDR2 sequences are SGHRS and YFSETQ. CDR3 length: 15 amino acids. The chain's CDR3 is CASSPSPGTDLGYTF. DNA of the CDR3: TGCGCCAGCAGCCCATCCCCCGGGACAGACCTTGGCTACACCTTC.

The V and J genes are TRBV6-1 and TRBJ2-3; possibly TRBD2 for D (5 bases). The ends were cut back, 1 base at V and 3 bases at J, with 14 bases in the middle. CDR1 is MNHNS and CDR2 is SASEGT in the germline V gene. This CDR3 region has 16 residues. CDR3 residues: CASSEVWVAGTDTQYF. CDR3 DNA: TGTGCCAGCAGTGAAGTGTGGGTGGCGGGTACAGATACGCAGTATTTT.

The chain combines TRBV6-4 with TRBJ2-1; 11 bases fit TRBD1. The CDR3 extends over 15 amino acids. Germline V lookup: CDR1 MRHNA, CDR2 SNTAGT. The V gene end was trimmed by 3 bases and the J gene end by 5 bases; junction bases not matched to a gene: 3. The CDR3 bases are TGTGCCAGCAGTGAGGGGACAGGGGGTAACAATGAGCAGTTCTTC. Translation: CASSEGTGGNNEQFF.

This chain uses TRBV5-1 with TRBJ2-5; 12 nucleotides agree with TRBD1. CDR1 and CDR2 from the germline V gene are SGHRS and YFSETQ. This CDR3 contains 16 residues. The V segment lost 0 bases and the J segment 4 bases; nucleotides outside the gene matches: 4. CDR3 sequence (DNA): TGCGCCAGCAGCTTGGATGGGACAGGGGGCGCAGAGACCCAGTACTTC. Protein: CASSLDGTGGAETQYF.

This clone was seen just once. The V call is TRBV7-9, the J call TRBJ1-4; D remains ambiguous. CDR1 SEHNR and CDR2 FQNEAQ come from the germline V gene (reference sequence). The CDR3 is 15 amino acids. Trimming removed 1 base from V and 5 bases from J, with 11 bases in between. The CDR3 DNA sequence: TGTGCCAGCAGCTTAGTGTCAGGCCAAAATGAAAAACTGTTTTTT. It yields the protein CASSLVSGQNEKLFF.

The chain couples TRBV10-3 to TRBJ2-1, with a weak D call TRBD2 (6 bases). V lost 0 bases and J lost 0, with 6 bases in between. There are 15 residues in the CDR3. Germline assignment: CDR1 ENHRY and CDR2 SYGVKD. The CDR3, as DNA: TGTGCCATCAGTGAGTCCGGGGGCTCCTACAATGAGCAGTTCTTC. It is translated as CAISESGGSYNEQFF.

This chain uses TRBV29-1 with TRBJ2-1; 10 bases map to TRBD2. With 3 bases clipped from V and 2 bases from J, the junction kept 19 bases outside the gene matches. The V gene's germline CDR1 is SQVTM and CDR2 ANQGSEA. The CDR3 consists of 20 residues. The CDR3 reads CSVEGFVLSSGSLPYNEQFF. The CDR3 DNA is TGCAGCGTTGAGGGTTTTGTATTGTCTAGCGGGAGTTTACCCTACAATGAGCAGTTCTTC.

V is TRBV10-3 and J is TRBJ2-5; 11 bases line up with TRBD2. V lost 0 bases, J lost 4 bases, and 4 bases stayed unmatched. Germline values: CDR1 ENHRY, CDR2 SYGVKD. The CDR3 sequence is 16 residues long. CDR3 protein: CAISESSGRARETQYF. The DNA for the CDR3 is TGTGCCATCAGTGAGTCTAGCGGGAGGGCGAGAGAGACCCAGTACTTC.

The chain combines TRBV9 with TRBJ2-5, with D unclear. CDR1 SGDLS and CDR2 YYNGEE come from the germline V gene. V shed 0 bases and J shed 4 bases, with 10 bases lying between them. The CDR3 contains 14 residues. CDR3 sequence reads: CASSVAPPGETQYF. CDR3 in DNA: TGTGCCAGCAGCGTAGCTCCGCCGGGAGAGACCCAGTACTTC.

Only one count was recorded for this clone. The chain has TRBV6-1 and TRBJ1-2; 10 positions match TRBD1. This CDR3 is 15 amino acids long. The V and J ends lost 6 bases and 4 bases, in that order; junction bases with no gene match: 8. In germline, CDR1 is MNHNS, CDR2 SASEGT. In DNA form, the CDR3 reads TGTGCCAGCAGACCGGGGACAGGGGACCTCTATGGCTACACCTTC. It specifies CASRPGTGDLYGYTF.

The rearrangement joins TRBV5-4 to TRBJ2-3, with D maybe TRBD1 (6 bases). The V gene's germline CDR1 is SGHNT and CDR2 YYREEE (reference sequence). This CDR3 is 13 amino acids long. V lost 0 bases and J lost 4, with 6 bases in between. The CDR3 is CASSLAGADTQYF. CDR3 bases: TGTGCCAGCAGCTTGGCAGGGGCAGATACGCAGTATTTT. Full variable domain (missing parts from reference TRBV5-4 and TRBJ2-3): ETGVTQSPTHLIKTRGQQVTLRCSSQSGHNTVSWYQQALGQGPQFIFQYYREEENGRGNFPPRFSGLQFPNYSSELNVNALELDDSALYLCASSLAGADTQYFGPGTRLTVL.

This clone showed up just once. V and J are TRBV19 and TRBJ2-3; D is unclear. CDR3 length: 15 residues. The V gene's germline CDR1 is LNHDA and CDR2 SQIVND (reference sequence). V lost 4 bases to trimming and J lost 0 bases, with 11 bases between them. CDR3 protein: CASSTIDASTDTQYF. The CDR3, as DNA: TGTGCCAGTAGTACAATAGATGCTAGCACAGATACGCAGTATTTT.

The chain uses TRBV7-8 and TRBJ2-1, with 11 positions matching TRBD2. The CDR3 runs 16 residues. With 5 bases clipped from V and 7 bases from J, the junction kept 10 bases outside the gene matches. Germline V CDR1 and CDR2: SGHVS, FQNEAQ. In DNA, the CDR3 is TGTGCCAGCAGCCTAACTAGCGGGAGACTAGGAAATGAGCAGTTCTTC. The encoded protein is CASSLTSGRLGNEQFF. Full variable domain (outside the CDR3, taken from reference TRBV7-8 and TRBJ2-1): GAGVSQSPRYKVAKRGQDVALRCDPISGHVSLFWYQQALGQGPEFLTYFQNEAQLDKSGLPSDRFFAERPEGSVSTLKIQRTQQEDSAVYLCASSLTSGRLGNEQFFGPGTRLTVL.

V is TRBV5-6 and J is TRBJ1-3, with 9 bases fitting TRBD1. Germline V gives CDR1 SGHDT, CDR2 YYEEEE. The CDR3 is made up of 15 amino acids. The V segment lost 2 bases and the J segment 4 bases; nucleotides outside the gene matches: 4. CDR3 coding DNA: TGTGCCAGCAGCTTCAACAGGGGGCGAGGAAACACCATATATTTT. It specifies CASSFNRGRGNTIYF.

CDR3 nucleotide sequence: TGCGCCAGCAGCCTGACTAGCGGAGTTTCCTACGAGCAGTACTTC. It translates to CASSLTSGVSYEQYF. The chain combines TRBV5-1 with TRBJ2-7, with TRBD2 identical over 9 bases. Germline lookup yields CDR1 SGHRS and CDR2 YFSETQ. The J segment lost 1 base and the V segment lost 4 bases, leaving 6 bases of the junction unmatched. The CDR3 is made up of 15 amino acids.

This clone turned up a few times. The J gene is TRBJ2-1, the V gene TRBV7-9, with 8 bases identical to TRBD2. Germline loops: CDR1 SEHNR, CDR2 FQNEAQ (reference sequence). The CDR3 has 17 amino acids. With V trimmed by 1 base and J by 3 bases, 8 bases remained unmatched. The DNA of the CDR3 is TGTGCCAGCAGCTTAGGGCCCACAGCGGGAGACTACAATGAGCAGTTCTTC. Translation gives CASSLGPTAGDYNEQFF.

V gene TRBV5-1 combines with J gene TRBJ2-5, with 12 bases aligning to TRBD2. Germline loops: CDR1 SGHRS, CDR2 YFSETQ. CDR3 length equals 15 residues. Trimming cost V 5 bases and J 4 bases; bases outside gene matches: 6. Here the CDR3 reads CASRRTSGTGETQYF. The CDR3 coding sequence is TGCGCCAGCAGACGGACTAGCGGGACTGGAGAGACCCAGTACTTC.

The chain is built from TRBV29-1 and TRBJ2-7, with TRBD2 matching over 7 bases. CDR3 length equals 12 residues. Unmatched junction bases numbered 7, after V lost 8 bases and J lost 3 bases. CDR1 SQVTM and CDR2 ANQGSEA come from the germline V gene. The CDR3 coding sequence is TGCAGCTCCCTGACTAGCTACTACGAGCAGTACTTC. It encodes CSSLTSYYEQYF.

In this sample, this clone turned up once. This chain uses TRBV4-3 with TRBJ2-1, with 9 bases that match TRBD1. This CDR3 is 16 amino acids long. CDR1 is LGHNA and CDR2 is YSLEER in the germline V gene. Trimming took 1 base from V and 7 from J; bases not matched to a gene: 8. As DNA, the CDR3 is TGCGCCAGCAGCCAAGGGACAGGGGTTCCAGTGAATGAGCAGTTCTTC. Amino acids: CASSQGTGVPVNEQFF.

J is TRBJ1-4 and V is TRBV25-1; TRBD1 is a possible D gene (6 bases). Trimming left V 5 bases short and J 6 bases short, with 19 bases between. This CDR3 contains 16 residues. The germline gives CDR1 MGHDK, CDR2 SYGVNS. The CDR3: CASSPITGQAYEKLFF. For the CDR3, the DNA is TGTGCCAGCAGTCCTATTACAGGGCAAGCCTATGAAAAACTGTTTTTT.

CDR3 DNA sequence: TGTGCCAGCAGCTCCAGGGGGCAGGGGGCTGGGGCCAACGTCCTGACTTTC. As protein: CASSSRGQGAGANVLTF. The chain recombines TRBV13 with TRBJ2-6; TRBD1 agrees at 8 bases. With V trimmed by 4 bases and J by 2 bases, 7 bases remained unmatched. The CDR3 runs to 17 residues. CDR1 PRHDT and CDR2 FYEKMQ come from the germline V gene (reference sequence). Based on the CDR3 plus reference TRBV13 and TRBJ2-6, the full variable domain is AAGVIQSPRHLIKEKRETATLKCYPIPRHDTVYWYQQGPGQDPQFLISFYEKMQSDKGSIPDRFSAQQFSDYHSELNMSSLELGDSALYFCASSSRGQGAGANVLTFGAGSRLTVL.

This sequence joins TRBV7-2 and TRBJ1-5, with a weak D call TRBD1 (5 bases). Trimming left V 1 base short and J 4 bases short, with 11 bases between. CDR1 is SGHTA, CDR2 FQGNSA, per germline. The CDR3 is 15 amino acids. The DNA of the CDR3 is TGTGCCAGCAGCTTAGGAACGGGGGGAAATCAGCCCCAGCATTTT. Its translation: CASSLGTGGNQPQHF.

The chain carries TRBV6-1 and TRBJ2-2, with TRBD1 matching 7 bases. The germline V gene encodes CDR1 MNHNS and CDR2 SASEGT. The V and J ends lost 4 bases and 5 bases, in that order; junction bases with no gene match: 4. The CDR3 is 14 residues long. The CDR3 region has the DNA TGTGCCAGCAGTGTAACAGGGGAAACCGGGGAGCTGTTTTTT. This translates into CASSVTGETGELFF.

The V call is TRBV7-9, the J call TRBJ1-1, with 10 bases aligning to TRBD1. Germline CDR1 SEHNR, CDR2 FQNEAQ (reference sequence). The CDR3 is made up of 16 amino acids. J was trimmed by 4 bases and V by 6 bases; bases with no gene match: 11. The DNA for the CDR3 is TGTGCCAGCAGAACCGGGACAGGGGTGTTAGTCACTGAAGCTTTCTTT. It specifies CASRTGTGVLVTEAFF.

The V and J genes are TRBV7-9 and TRBJ1-1, with 7 bases matching TRBD1. CDR1 is SEHNR, CDR2 FQNEAQ, per germline (reference sequence). Trimming removed 5 bases from V and 5 bases from J; junction bases left unmatched: 5. The CDR3 contains 13 residues. CDR3 region: CASSRQGGTEAFF. Here the CDR3 DNA reads TGTGCCAGCAGCCGACAGGGCGGGACTGAAGCTTTCTTT.

The chain joins TRBV28 to TRBJ2-4; 8 bases align to TRBD1. J lost 6 bases, V lost 4 bases, and 11 bases had no gene match. Germline CDR1 and CDR2: MDHEN and SYDVKM. This CDR3 contains 16 residues. Here the CDR3 reads CASSSYQGQAGNIQYF. In DNA, the CDR3 is TGTGCCAGCAGTTCCTATCAGGGACAGGCGGGAAACATTCAGTACTTC.

The chain has TRBV2 and TRBJ2-1; D is unclear. This CDR3 has 16 residues. Germline-derived CDR1 and CDR2 are SNHLY and FYNNEI. V gave up 3 bases and J gave up 0 bases, with 12 bases separating them. Here the CDR3 DNA reads TGTGCCAGCAGTGATGATCCGGGTAGCTCCTACAATGAGCAGTTCTTC. The encoded protein is CASSDDPGSSYNEQFF.

The V and J genes are TRBV7-9 and TRBJ2-7, with unresolved D. CDR1 is SEHNR, CDR2 FQNEAQ, per germline (reference sequence). CDR3 length: 9 residues. Between the trimmed V and J ends, which lost 8 bases and 9 bases, there was a span of 8 bases. In DNA, the CDR3 is TGTGCCAGCTCCCGCGCGCAGTACTTC. This sequence encodes CASSRAQYF.

This clone was detected once. The CDR3 bases are TGTGCCATCAGTTTCCCTCCGGGACAGAGACCAACCGGGGAGCTGTTTTTT. This gives the protein CAISFPPGQRPTGELFF. The chain carries TRBV10-3 and TRBJ2-2; TRBD1 aligns across 7 bases. The CDR3 loop spans 17 amino acids. V lost 5 bases and J lost 5; bases outside the gene matches: 14. The germline gives CDR1 ENHRY, CDR2 SYGVKD.